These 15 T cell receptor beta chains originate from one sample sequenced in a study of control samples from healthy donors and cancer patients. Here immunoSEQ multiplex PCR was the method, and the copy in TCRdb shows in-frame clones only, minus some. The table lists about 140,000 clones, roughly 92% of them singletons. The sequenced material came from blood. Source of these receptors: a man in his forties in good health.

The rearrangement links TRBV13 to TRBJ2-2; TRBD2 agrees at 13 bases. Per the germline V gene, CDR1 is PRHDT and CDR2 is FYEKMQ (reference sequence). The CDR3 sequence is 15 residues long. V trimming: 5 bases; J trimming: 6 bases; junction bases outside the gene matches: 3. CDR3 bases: TGTGCCAGCAGCCGGACTAGCGGGGGCCCCGGGGAGCTGTTTTTT. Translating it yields CASSRTSGGPGELFF.

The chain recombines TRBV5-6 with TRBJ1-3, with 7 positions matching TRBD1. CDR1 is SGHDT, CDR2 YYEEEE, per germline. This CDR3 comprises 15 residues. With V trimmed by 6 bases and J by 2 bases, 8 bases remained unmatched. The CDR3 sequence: CASTSTGATGNTIYF. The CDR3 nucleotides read TGTGCCAGCACATCTACAGGGGCCACTGGAAACACCATATATTTT.

The CDR3, as DNA: TGTGCCAGCAGCCAACCCGGGACTGGCCAAGAGACCCAGTACTTC. Its translation: CASSQPGTGQETQYF. This chain uses TRBV4-2 with TRBJ2-5; D may be TRBD2 (6 bases). The CDR3 is 15 amino acids. Trimming shortened V by 2 bases and J by 1 base, and 11 bases separated the two germline ends. CDR1 LGHNA and CDR2 YNFKEQ come from the germline V gene.

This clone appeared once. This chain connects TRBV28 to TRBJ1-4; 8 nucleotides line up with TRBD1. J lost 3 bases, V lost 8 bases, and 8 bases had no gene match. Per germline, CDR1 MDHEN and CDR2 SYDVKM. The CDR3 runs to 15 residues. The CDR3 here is CASRLRGPSNEKLFF. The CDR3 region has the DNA TGTGCCAGCCGCCTCAGGGGGCCGTCTAATGAAAAACTGTTTTTT.

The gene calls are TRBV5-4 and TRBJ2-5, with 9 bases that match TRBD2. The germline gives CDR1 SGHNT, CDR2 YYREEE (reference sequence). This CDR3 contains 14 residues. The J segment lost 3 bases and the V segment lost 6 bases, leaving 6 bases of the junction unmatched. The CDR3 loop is CASNRAGGEETQYF. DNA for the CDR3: TGTGCCAGCAATCGGGCGGGAGGGGAAGAGACCCAGTACTTC. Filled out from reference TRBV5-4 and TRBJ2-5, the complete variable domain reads ETGVTQSPTHLIKTRGQQVTLRCSSQSGHNTVSWYQQALGQGPQFIFQYYREEENGRGNFPPRFSGLQFPNYSSELNVNALELDDSALYLCASNRAGGEETQYFGPGTRLLVL.

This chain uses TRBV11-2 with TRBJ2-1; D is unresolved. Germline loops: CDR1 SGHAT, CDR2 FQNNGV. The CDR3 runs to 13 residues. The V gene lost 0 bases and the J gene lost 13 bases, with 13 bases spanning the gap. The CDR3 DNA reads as TGTGCCAGCAGCTTAGACGTGACTGTTCGACAGTTCTTC. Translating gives CASSLDVTVRQFF.

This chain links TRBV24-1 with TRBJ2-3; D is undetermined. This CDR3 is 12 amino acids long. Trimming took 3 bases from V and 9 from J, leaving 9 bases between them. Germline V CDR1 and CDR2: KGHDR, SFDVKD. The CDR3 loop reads CATSDTAATQYF. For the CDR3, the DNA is TGTGCCACCAGTGATACGGCTGCCACGCAGTATTTT.

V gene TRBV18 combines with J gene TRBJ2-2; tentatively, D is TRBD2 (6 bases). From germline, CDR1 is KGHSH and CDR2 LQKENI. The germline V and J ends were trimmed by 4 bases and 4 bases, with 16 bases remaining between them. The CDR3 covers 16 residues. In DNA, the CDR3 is TGTGCCAGCTCACACTCCGGGGGTACCATCACCGGGGAGCTGTTTTTT. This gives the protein CASSHSGGTITGELFF.

This CDR3 reads CASSLEDYGYTF. The DNA of the CDR3 is TGCGCCAGCAGCTTGGAAGACTATGGCTACACCTTC. V gene TRBV5-1 combines with J gene TRBJ1-2; D uncertain. V lost 0 bases, J lost 3 bases, and 3 bases lay in between. The CDR3 length is 12 residues. Germline loops: CDR1 SGHRS, CDR2 YFSETQ.

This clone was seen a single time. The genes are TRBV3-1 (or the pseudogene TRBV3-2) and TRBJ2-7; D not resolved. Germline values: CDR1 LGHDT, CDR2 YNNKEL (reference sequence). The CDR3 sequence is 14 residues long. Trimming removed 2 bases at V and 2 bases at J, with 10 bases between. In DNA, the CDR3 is TGTGCCAGCAGCCAAACCGTGGCACCCTACGAGCAGTACTTC. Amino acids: CASSQTVAPYEQYF.

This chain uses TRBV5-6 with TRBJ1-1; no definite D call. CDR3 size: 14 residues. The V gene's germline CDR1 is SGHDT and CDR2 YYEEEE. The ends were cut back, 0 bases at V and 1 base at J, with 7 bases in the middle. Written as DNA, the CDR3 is TGTGCCAGCAGCTTGGCCGTGAGGAACACTGAAGCTTTCTTT. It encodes CASSLAVRNTEAFF.

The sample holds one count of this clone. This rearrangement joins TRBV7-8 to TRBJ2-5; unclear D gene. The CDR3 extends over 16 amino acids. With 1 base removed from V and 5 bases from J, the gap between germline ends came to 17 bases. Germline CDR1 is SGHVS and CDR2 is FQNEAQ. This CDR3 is CASSLVLSPGSETQYF. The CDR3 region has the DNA TGTGCCAGCAGCTTAGTCTTAAGTCCGGGTTCGGAGACCCAGTACTTC.

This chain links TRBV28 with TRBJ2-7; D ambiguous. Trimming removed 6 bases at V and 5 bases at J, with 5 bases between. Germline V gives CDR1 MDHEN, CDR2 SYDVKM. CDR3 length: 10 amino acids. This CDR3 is CASSRHEQYF. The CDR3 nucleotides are TGTGCCAGCAGCCGTCACGAGCAGTACTTC.

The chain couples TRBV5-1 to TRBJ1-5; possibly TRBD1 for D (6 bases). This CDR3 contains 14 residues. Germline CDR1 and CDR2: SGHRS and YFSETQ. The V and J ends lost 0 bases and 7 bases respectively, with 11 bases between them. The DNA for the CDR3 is TGCGCCAGCAGCTTGGTTACAGGGAGCCAGCCCCAGCATTTT. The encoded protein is CASSLVTGSQPQHF.

CDR3 nucleotides: TGTGCCAGCAGTACGGGGGTCCCCTATAATTCACCCCTCCACTTT. It specifies CASSTGVPYNSPLHF. J is TRBJ1-6 and V is TRBV27; D possibly corresponds to TRBD1 (5 bases). Deletions cut 5 bases from V and 2 bases from J, with 10 bases between. Per the germline V gene, CDR1 is MNHEY and CDR2 is SMNVEV (reference sequence). CDR3 length: 15 amino acids.